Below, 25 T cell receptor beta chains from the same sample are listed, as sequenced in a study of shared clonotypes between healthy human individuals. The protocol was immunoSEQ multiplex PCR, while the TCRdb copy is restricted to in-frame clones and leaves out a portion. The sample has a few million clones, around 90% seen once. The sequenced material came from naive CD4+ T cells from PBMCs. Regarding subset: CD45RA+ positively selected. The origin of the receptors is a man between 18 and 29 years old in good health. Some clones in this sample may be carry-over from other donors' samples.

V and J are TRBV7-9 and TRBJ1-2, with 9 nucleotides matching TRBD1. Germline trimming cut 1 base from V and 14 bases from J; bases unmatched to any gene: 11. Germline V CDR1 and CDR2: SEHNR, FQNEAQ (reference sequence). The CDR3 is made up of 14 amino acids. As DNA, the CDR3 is TGTGCCAGCAGCTTAGGGTTTCCGGGACAGGGAGGTACCTTC. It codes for CASSLGFPGQGGTF.

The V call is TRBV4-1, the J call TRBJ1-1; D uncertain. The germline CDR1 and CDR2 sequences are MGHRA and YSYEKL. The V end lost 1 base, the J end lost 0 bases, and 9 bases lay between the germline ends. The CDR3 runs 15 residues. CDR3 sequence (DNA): TGCGCCAGCAGCCAAGGGCAAGACATGAACACTGAAGCTTTCTTT. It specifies CASSQGQDMNTEAFF.

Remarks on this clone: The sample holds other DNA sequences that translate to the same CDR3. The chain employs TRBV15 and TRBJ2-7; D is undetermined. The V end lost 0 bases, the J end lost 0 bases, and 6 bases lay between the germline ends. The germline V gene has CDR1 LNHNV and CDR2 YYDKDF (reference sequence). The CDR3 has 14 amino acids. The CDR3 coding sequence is TGTGCCACCAGCAGAGATCCGAGCTCCTACGAGCAGTACTTC. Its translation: CATSRDPSSYEQYF.

The CDR3 bases are TGTGCCAGCACCGAAGGGGCCAAGCGGGGATGGGAAGGTGGGGCCAACGTCCTGACTTTC. Its translation: CASTEGAKRGWEGGANVLTF. The J gene is TRBJ2-6, the V gene TRBV2; 7 positions agree with TRBD2. Looked up from germline, CDR1 is SNHLY and CDR2 is FYNNEI. CDR3 length: 20 amino acids. The J segment lost 3 bases and the V segment lost 7 bases, leaving 21 bases of the junction unmatched.

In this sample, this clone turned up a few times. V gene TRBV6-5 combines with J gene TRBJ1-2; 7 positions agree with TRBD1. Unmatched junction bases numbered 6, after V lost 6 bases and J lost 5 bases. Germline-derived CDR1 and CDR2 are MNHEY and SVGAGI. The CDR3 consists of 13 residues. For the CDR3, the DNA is TGTGCCAGCAGACTGGCAGGGGGATATGGCTACACCTTC. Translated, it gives CASRLAGGYGYTF.

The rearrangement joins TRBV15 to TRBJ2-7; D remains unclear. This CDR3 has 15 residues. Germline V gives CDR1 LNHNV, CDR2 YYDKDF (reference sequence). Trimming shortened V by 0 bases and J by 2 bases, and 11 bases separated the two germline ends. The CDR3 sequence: CATSRDQVGPYEQYF. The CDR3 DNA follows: TGTGCCACCAGCAGAGACCAGGTCGGACCCTACGAGCAGTACTTC.

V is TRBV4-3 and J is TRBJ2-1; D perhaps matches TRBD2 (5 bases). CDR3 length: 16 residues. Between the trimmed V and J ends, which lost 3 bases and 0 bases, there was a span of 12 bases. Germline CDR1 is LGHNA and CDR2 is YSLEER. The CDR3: CASSQRAASSYNEQFF. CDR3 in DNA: TGCGCCAGCAGCCAGCGGGCCGCGAGCTCCTACAATGAGCAGTTCTTC.

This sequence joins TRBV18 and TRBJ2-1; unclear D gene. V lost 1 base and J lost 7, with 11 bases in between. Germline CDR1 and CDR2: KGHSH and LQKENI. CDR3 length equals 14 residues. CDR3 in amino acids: CASSPLSAFNEQFF. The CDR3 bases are TGTGCCAGCTCACCACTATCGGCCTTTAATGAGCAGTTCTTC.

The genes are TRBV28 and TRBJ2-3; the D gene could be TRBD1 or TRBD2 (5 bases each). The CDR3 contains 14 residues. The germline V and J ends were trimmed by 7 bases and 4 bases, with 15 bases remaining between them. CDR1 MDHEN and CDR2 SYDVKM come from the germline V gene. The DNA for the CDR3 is TGTGCCAGCACCGTGGGGCTAGCAGCAGATACGCAGTATTTT. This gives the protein CASTVGLAADTQYF.

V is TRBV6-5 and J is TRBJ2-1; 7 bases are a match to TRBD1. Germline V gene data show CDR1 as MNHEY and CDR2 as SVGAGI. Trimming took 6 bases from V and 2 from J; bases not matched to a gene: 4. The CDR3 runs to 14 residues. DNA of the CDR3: TGTGCCAGCAGCAAAGGGACAGCCTACAATGAGCAGTTCTTC. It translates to CASSKGTAYNEQFF.

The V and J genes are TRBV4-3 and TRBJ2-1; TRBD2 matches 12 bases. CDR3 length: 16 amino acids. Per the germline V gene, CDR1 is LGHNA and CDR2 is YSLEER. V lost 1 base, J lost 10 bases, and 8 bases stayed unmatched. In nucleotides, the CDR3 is TGCGCCAGCAGCCAAGGATGGCTAGCGGGAGGGCGGGAGCAGTTCTTC. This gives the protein CASSQGWLAGGREQFF.

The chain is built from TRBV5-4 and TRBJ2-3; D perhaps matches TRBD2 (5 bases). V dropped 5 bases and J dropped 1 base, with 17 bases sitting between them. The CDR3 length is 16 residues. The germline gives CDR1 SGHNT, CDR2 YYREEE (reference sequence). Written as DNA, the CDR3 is TGTGCCAGCAGGCTTTCTGGGGAGCCAGGCACAGATACGCAGTATTTT. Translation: CASRLSGEPGTDTQYF.

The CDR3 DNA sequence: TGTGCCAGCAGTTTGGGGGGAGACCCTTACACAGATACGCAGTATTTT. It translates to CASSLGGDPYTDTQYF. The chain has TRBV27 and TRBJ2-3; a weak D match, TRBD2 (6 bases). Germline lookup yields CDR1 MNHEY and CDR2 SMNVEV (reference sequence). CDR3 size: 16 residues. V dropped 3 bases and J dropped 2 bases, with 15 bases sitting between them.

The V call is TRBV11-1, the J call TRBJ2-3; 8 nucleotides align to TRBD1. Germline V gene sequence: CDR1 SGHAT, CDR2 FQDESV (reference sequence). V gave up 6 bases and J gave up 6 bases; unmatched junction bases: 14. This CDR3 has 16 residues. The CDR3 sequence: CASRSQGVPIGDTQYF. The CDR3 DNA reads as TGTGCCAGCAGATCACAGGGGGTCCCGATCGGGGATACGCAGTATTTT. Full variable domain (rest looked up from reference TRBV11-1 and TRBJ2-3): EAEVAQSPRYKITEKSQAVAFWCDPISGHATLYWYRQILGQGPELLVQFQDESVVDDSQLPKDRFSAERLKGVDSTLKIQPAELGDSAMYLCASRSQGVPIGDTQYFGPGTRLTVL.

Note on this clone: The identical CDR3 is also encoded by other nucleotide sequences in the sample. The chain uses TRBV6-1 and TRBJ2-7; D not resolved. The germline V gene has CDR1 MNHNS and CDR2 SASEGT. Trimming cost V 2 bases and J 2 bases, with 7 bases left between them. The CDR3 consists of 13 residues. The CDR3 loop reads CASSERSPYEQYF. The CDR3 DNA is TGTGCCAGCAGTGAAAGGTCACCCTACGAGCAGTACTTC.

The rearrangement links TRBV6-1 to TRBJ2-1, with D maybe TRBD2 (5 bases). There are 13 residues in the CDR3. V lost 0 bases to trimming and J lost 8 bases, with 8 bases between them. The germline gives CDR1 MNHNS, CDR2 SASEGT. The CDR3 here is CASSEALRDEQFF. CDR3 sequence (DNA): TGTGCCAGCAGTGAAGCGCTGAGGGATGAGCAGTTCTTC.

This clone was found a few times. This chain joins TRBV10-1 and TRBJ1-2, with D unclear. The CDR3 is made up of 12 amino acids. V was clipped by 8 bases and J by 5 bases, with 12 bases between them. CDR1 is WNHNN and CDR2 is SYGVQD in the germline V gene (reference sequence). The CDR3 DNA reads TGCGCCAGCTCAAGTACAGCGTATGGCTACACCTTC. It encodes CASSSTAYGYTF.

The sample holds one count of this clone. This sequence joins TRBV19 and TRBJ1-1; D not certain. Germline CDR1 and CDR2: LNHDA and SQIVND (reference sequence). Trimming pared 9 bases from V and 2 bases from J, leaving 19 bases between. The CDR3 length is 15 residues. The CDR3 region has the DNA TGTGCCAGCACGCTGTCGGCCCCTCGAAACACTGAAGCTTTCTTT. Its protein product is CASTLSAPRNTEAFF.

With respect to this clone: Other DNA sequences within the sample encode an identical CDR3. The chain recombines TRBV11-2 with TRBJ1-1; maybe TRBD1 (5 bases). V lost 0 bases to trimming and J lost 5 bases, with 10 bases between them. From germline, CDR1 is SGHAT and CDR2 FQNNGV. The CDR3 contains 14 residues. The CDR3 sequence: CASSLEGGRTEAFF. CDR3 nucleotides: TGTGCCAGCAGCTTAGAGGGGGGGAGGACTGAAGCTTTCTTT. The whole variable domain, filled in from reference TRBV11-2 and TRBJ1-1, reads EAGVAQSPRYKIIEKRQSVAFWCNPISGHATLYWYQQILGQGPKLLIQFQNNGVVDDSQLPKDRFSAERLKGVDSTLKIQPAKLEDSAVYLCASSLEGGRTEAFFGQGTRLTVV.

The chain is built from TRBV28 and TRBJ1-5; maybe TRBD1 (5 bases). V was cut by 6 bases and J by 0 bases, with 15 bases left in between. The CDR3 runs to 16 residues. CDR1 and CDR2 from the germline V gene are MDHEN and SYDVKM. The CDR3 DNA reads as TGTGCCAGCAGCCGCAGGGTATGGACTAGCAATCAGCCCCAGCATTTT. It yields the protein CASSRRVWTSNQPQHF. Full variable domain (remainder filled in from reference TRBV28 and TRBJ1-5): DVKVTQSSRYLVKRTGEKVFLECVQDMDHENMFWYRQDPGLGLRLIYFSYDVKMKEKGDIPEGYSVSREKKERFSLILESASTNQTSMYLCASSRRVWTSNQPQHFGDGTRLSIL.

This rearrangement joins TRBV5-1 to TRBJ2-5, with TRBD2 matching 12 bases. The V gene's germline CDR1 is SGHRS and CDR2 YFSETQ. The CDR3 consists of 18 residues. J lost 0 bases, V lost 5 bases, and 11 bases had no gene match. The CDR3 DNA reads TGCGCCAGCAGACCGGTCCTAGCGGGAGGGAGCTACCAAGAGACCCAGTACTTC. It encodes CASRPVLAGGSYQETQYF.

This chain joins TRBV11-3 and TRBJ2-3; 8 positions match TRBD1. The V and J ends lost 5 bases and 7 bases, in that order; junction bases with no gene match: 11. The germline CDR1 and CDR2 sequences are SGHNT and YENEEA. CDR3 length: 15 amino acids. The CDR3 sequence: CASSPGGSQGHTQYF. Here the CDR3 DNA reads TGTGCCAGCAGCCCAGGGGGCAGCCAGGGCCATACGCAGTATTTT.

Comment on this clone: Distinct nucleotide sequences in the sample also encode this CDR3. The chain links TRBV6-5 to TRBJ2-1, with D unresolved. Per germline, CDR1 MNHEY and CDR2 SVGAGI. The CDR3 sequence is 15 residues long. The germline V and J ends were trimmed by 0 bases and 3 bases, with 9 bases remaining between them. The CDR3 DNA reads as TGTGCCAGCAGTTACTCGGGTGCTGGCTACAATGAGCAGTTCTTC. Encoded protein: CASSYSGAGYNEQFF.

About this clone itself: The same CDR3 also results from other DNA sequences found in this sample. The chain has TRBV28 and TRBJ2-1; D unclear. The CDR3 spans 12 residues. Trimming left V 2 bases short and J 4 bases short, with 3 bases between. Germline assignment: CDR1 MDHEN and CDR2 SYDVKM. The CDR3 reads CASSLGYNEQFF. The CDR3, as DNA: TGTGCCAGCAGTTTAGGTTACAATGAGCAGTTCTTC.

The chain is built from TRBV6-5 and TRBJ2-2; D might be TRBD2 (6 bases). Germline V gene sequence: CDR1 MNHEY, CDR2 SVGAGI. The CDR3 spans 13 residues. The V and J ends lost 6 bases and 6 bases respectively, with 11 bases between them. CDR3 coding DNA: TGTGCCAGCAGAGTTACGGGGGCCGGGGAGCTGTTTTTT. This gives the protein CASRVTGAGELFF.